Following are 21 T cell receptor beta chains from one sample sequenced in a study of sequential checkpoint blockade in melanoma. Profiling relied on immunoSEQ multiplex PCR, and the TCRdb table lists in-frame clones only, not all of them. The profile shows around 2,400 clones, under 25% of them singletons. The treatment was: randomized to nivolumab then ipilimumab (arm A) or the reverse (arm B). The source was tumor tissue (inferred from file names), collected from a patient given nivolumab and ipilimumab in sequence. The receptors stem from a human donor with melanoma.

The rearrangement links TRBV4-1 to TRBJ1-6; possibly TRBD1 for D (5 bases). Germline V lookup: CDR1 MGHRA, CDR2 YSYEKL. The CDR3 runs 13 residues. The germline V and J ends were trimmed by 1 base and 15 bases, with 13 bases remaining between them. CDR3 residues: CASSQARDRYLHF. The CDR3 coding sequence is TGCGCCAGCAGCCAAGCCCGGGACCGGTACCTCCACTTT.

The chain employs TRBV9 and TRBJ1-2; 7 bases agree with TRBD1. Losses at the gene ends were 0 bases for V and 8 bases for J; bases not matched to a gene: 10. The germline gives CDR1 SGDLS, CDR2 YYNGEE. The length of the CDR3 is 15 residues. The CDR3 is CASSVEQGRLEGYTF. The CDR3 DNA reads TGTGCCAGCAGCGTAGAACAGGGGAGATTAGAAGGCTACACCTTC.

CDR3 DNA: TGTGCCAGCAGGCCTCCAGGTGCTTCTAATGAAAAACTGTTTTTT. This gives the protein CASRPPGASNEKLFF. The chain carries TRBV6-8 and TRBJ1-4, with unresolved D. The CDR3 runs to 15 residues. CDR1 is MNHGY, CDR2 SAAAGT, per germline. V lost 6 bases and J 3 bases, leaving 14 bases between the germline ends.

This clone occurred a few times. The chain carries TRBV28 and TRBJ1-2; D is unclear. The CDR3 is 13 amino acids. Germline-derived CDR1 and CDR2 are MDHEN and SYDVKM. Trimming stripped 9 bases from V and 0 bases from J, with 11 bases between. CDR3 coding DNA: TGTGCCAGTAAGACCCAGTCTAACTATGGCTACACCTTC. It codes for CASKTQSNYGYTF.

The V and J genes are TRBV10-3 and TRBJ2-1; 11 positions agree with TRBD2. The V segment lost 2 bases and the J segment 7 bases; nucleotides outside the gene matches: 13. Germline CDR1 and CDR2: ENHRY and SYGVKD. The CDR3 is 18 residues long. In DNA form, the CDR3 reads TGTGCCATCAGTGAGAGAAATAGCGGGAGGGCCGGGGGGAATGAGCAGTTCTTC. This gives the protein CAISERNSGRAGGNEQFF.

The chain combines TRBV28 with TRBJ2-1; 11 positions match TRBD2. CDR1 is MDHEN and CDR2 is SYDVKM in the germline V gene. With 6 bases clipped from V and 6 bases from J, the junction kept 7 bases outside the gene matches. The CDR3 extends over 15 amino acids. CDR3 amino acids: CASSTLAGGANEQFF. CDR3 DNA: TGTGCCAGCAGCACCTTAGCGGGAGGGGCCAATGAGCAGTTCTTC.

This clone is categorized as large. The chain uses TRBV11-3 and TRBJ2-1, with TRBD2 matching over 8 bases. Germline V lookup: CDR1 SGHNT, CDR2 YENEEA. CDR3 size: 17 residues. V was pared by 1 base and J by 3 bases, with 8 bases of the junction left unmatched. The DNA for the CDR3 is TGTGCCAGCAGCTTAGTTGGGCTAGCGGGCTTCTACAATGAGCAGTTCTTC. This sequence encodes CASSLVGLAGFYNEQFF.

This clone was counted a few times. The V gene is TRBV6-8, the J gene TRBJ1-2, with 10 bases lining up with TRBD1. Germline V gene sequence: CDR1 MNHGY, CDR2 SAAAGT. This CDR3 is 12 amino acids long. V lost 8 bases to trimming and J lost 4 bases; unmatched junction nucleotides: 1. In nucleotides, the CDR3 is TGTGCCAGCGACAGGGGGCTCTATGGCTACACCTTC. This codes for CASDRGLYGYTF.

This clone occurred a few times. This sequence joins TRBV11-3 and TRBJ1-2; 7 bases are a match to TRBD1. The CDR3 spans 16 residues. With 4 bases clipped from V and 1 base from J, the junction kept 9 bases outside the gene matches. The germline V gene encodes CDR1 SGHNT and CDR2 YENEEA. CDR3 DNA sequence: TGTGCCAGCAGCTACAAGACAGGGAGGGATAACTATGGCTACACCTTC. It specifies CASSYKTGRDNYGYTF.

The chain employs TRBV14 and TRBJ2-3; no definite D call. The CDR3 extends over 14 amino acids. The germline CDR1 and CDR2 sequences are SGHDN and FVKESK. Trimming removed 5 bases at V and 2 bases at J, with 11 bases between. Here the CDR3 DNA reads TGTGCCAGCAGCTCCCAAGACTTCACAGATACGCAGTATTTT. It specifies CASSSQDFTDTQYF.

This clone has only a few counts. V usage is TRBV11-3 and J usage is TRBJ2-7; TRBD1 matches 7 bases. The CDR3 length is 16 residues. Germline CDR1 and CDR2: SGHNT and YENEEA. J lost 2 bases, V lost 3 bases, and 10 bases had no gene match. The chain's CDR3 is CASSLGHRDSTYEQYF. CDR3 DNA sequence: TGTGCCAGCAGCTTGGGACACCGGGACAGTACCTACGAGCAGTACTTC.

The chain recombines TRBV5-1 with TRBJ2-1; 10 bases align to TRBD2. Germline V gene data show CDR1 as SGHRS and CDR2 as YFSETQ. This CDR3 region has 15 residues. V lost 3 bases, J lost 7 bases, and 7 bases stayed unmatched. This chain's CDR3 is CASSSFSGRINEQFF. In nucleotides, the CDR3 is TGCGCCAGCAGCTCCTTTAGCGGGAGGATAAATGAGCAGTTCTTC.

A single count supports this clone. The V call is TRBV19, the J call TRBJ1-2; D not resolved. CDR3 length: 16 residues. Per germline, CDR1 LNHDA and CDR2 SQIVND (reference sequence). V shed 3 bases and J shed 0 bases, with 14 bases lying between them. The CDR3 sequence: CASSIGPLEANYGYTF. The CDR3 DNA is TGTGCCAGTAGTATTGGGCCACTTGAAGCTAACTATGGCTACACCTTC.

The sample holds a few counts of this clone. The CDR3 nucleotides read TGTGCCAGCAGGAGGGGGAACGACTATGGCTACACCTTC. Its translation is CASRRGNDYGYTF. The chain is built from TRBV28 and TRBJ1-2; D might be TRBD1 (6 bases). Trimming removed 6 bases at V and 3 bases at J, with 11 bases between. Germline loops: CDR1 MDHEN, CDR2 SYDVKM. The CDR3 covers 13 residues.

The chain joins TRBV28 to TRBJ1-2; D unclear. Trimming shortened V by 8 bases and J by 0 bases, and 13 bases separated the two germline ends. This CDR3 comprises 14 residues. Germline CDR1 and CDR2: MDHEN and SYDVKM. This CDR3 is CASEANPANYGYTF. DNA for the CDR3: TGTGCCAGCGAAGCTAATCCGGCTAACTATGGCTACACCTTC.

In its sample, this clone ranks as medium-sized. The chain has TRBV9 and TRBJ2-7; 16 bases align to TRBD2. The CDR3 spans 16 residues. The V and J ends lost 3 bases and 4 bases, in that order; junction bases with no gene match: 4. Germline assignment: CDR1 SGDLS and CDR2 YYNGEE. DNA for the CDR3: TGTGCCAGCAGCGGGGGACTAGCGGGAGGGCCATACGAGCAGTACTTC. This encodes CASSGGLAGGPYEQYF.

By sample share, this clone is medium-sized (0.01 to 0.1%). This chain connects TRBV11-3 to TRBJ2-7, with D hard to call. Germline V CDR1 and CDR2: SGHNT, YENEEA. The CDR3 totals 14 residues. V dropped 4 bases and J dropped 2 bases, with 12 bases sitting between them. The chain's CDR3 is CASSSAQRAYEQYF. CDR3 DNA: TGTGCCAGCAGCTCGGCCCAGCGAGCCTACGAGCAGTACTTC. The full variable domain, rest sourced from reference TRBV11-3 and TRBJ2-7, is EAGVVQSPRYKIIEKKQPVAFWCNPISGHNTLYWYLQNLGQGPELLIRYENEEAVDDSQLPKDRFSAERLKGVDSTLKIQPAELGDSAVYLCASSSAQRAYEQYFGPGTRLTVT.

The gene calls are TRBV28 and TRBJ1-5; D is uncertain. The CDR3 has 15 residues. V was shortened by 7 bases and J by 3 bases, with 16 bases between the two germline ends. CDR1 and CDR2 from the germline V gene are MDHEN and SYDVKM. The chain's CDR3 is CASIGLAANNQPQHF. The CDR3 coding sequence is TGTGCCAGCATAGGCTTAGCGGCCAACAATCAGCCCCAGCATTTT.

This clone was observed a handful of times. The chain recombines TRBV6-8 with TRBJ2-3; 12 positions match TRBD2. V was pared by 6 bases and J by 0 bases, with 4 bases of the junction left unmatched. Germline values: CDR1 MNHGY, CDR2 SAAAGT. This CDR3 is built from 16 residues. The chain's CDR3 is CASRMTSGGSTDTQYF. In DNA, the CDR3 is TGTGCCAGCAGAATGACTAGCGGGGGAAGCACAGATACGCAGTATTTT.

V and J are TRBV14 and TRBJ1-2; 7 bases line up with TRBD1. The CDR3 runs 14 residues. V was clipped by 4 bases and J by 5 bases; unmatched bases: 7. Germline values: CDR1 SGHDN, CDR2 FVKESK. CDR3 loop: CASSRDRGPYGYTF. CDR3 DNA sequence: TGTGCCAGCAGCCGGGACAGAGGCCCATATGGCTACACCTTC.

This clone was seen more than once but under ten times. This chain uses TRBV9 with TRBJ1-4; D may be TRBD1 (5 bases). The V end was cut by 0 bases, the J end by 7 bases, with 13 bases between. This CDR3 comprises 15 residues. Germline V gives CDR1 SGDLS, CDR2 YYNGEE. CDR3 bases: TGTGCCAGCAGCGTAGACTCGGGGGGGAGTGAAAAACTGTTTTTT. It translates to CASSVDSGGSEKLFF.